These T cell receptor beta chains were read from a single sample in a study of T cells after yellow fever vaccination. TCRdb re-called the 5' RACE reads through MiXCR, storing one row per CDR3 protein. The sample contains around 150,000 distinct CDR3 sequences, 6% to 7.5% of which appear only once. Sequencing was performed on CD4+ T cells sorted from PBMCs, taken 5 to 6 days after the first yellow fever vaccination. The receptors here all came from a young man who received the YFV17D yellow fever vaccine. CDR3s include the opening cysteine and the closing phenylalanine or tryptophan. The order of the fields is clone size, D gene, J gene, V gene, CDR3 DNA, CDR3 protein. D genes are given only for firm matches. Clone size is shown for a subset of rows, as once, few, many or a class of expanded clone.

many TRBD1 TRBJ1-1 TRBV5-1 TGCGCCAGCAGCTATGGGACAGCGGGCACTGAAGCTTTCTTT CASSYGTAGTEAFF
. . TRBJ2-3 TRBV2 TGTGCGCTCTTCCTAGTGTGGAATCCGACAGATACGCAGTATTTT CALFLVWNPTDTQYF
. TRBD1 TRBJ2-2 TRBV6-5 TGTGCCAGCAGTCGGACGACAGGGGGAATTTCGGGGGAGCTGTTTTTT CASSRTTGGISGELFF
many . TRBJ1-2 TRBV7-2 TGTGCCAGCAGAATGAGTGCCAACTATGGCTACACCTTC CASRMSANYGYTF
many . TRBJ2-3 TRBV5-1 TGCGCCAGCAGCTTGGCCTGGGGGGGCGATACGCAGTATTTT CASSLAWGGDTQYF
. TRBD2 TRBJ2-1 TRBV20-1 TGCAGTGTGGCGGGGGTGAGCTCCTACAATGAGCAGTTCTTC CSVAGVSSYNEQFF
. . TRBJ2-2 TRBV30 TGTGCCTGGAGTGGTGGGGCAAGAACCGGGGAGCTGTTTTTT CAWSGGARTGELFF
few . TRBJ2-1 TRBV7-9 TGTGCCAGCAGCTCCGGGACTTGGGGCGGGGAGCAGTTCTTC CASSSGTWGGEQFF
. . TRBJ1-1 TRBV14 TGTGCCAGCAGCCAAGACCCCGGGCTTACTGAAGCTTTCTTT CASSQDPGLTEAFF
few . TRBJ1-2 TRBV4-1 TGCGCCAGCAGCCAAGATCAGGGGCCTTATGGCTACACCTTC CASSQDQGPYGYTF
. TRBD2 TRBJ2-5 TRBV5-1 TGCGACAGCAGCGGAACCGGGACTAGCAGAGAGACCCAGTACTTC CDSSGTGTSRETQYF
many TRBD2 TRBJ2-5 TRBV15 TGTGCCACCAGCAATAGCGGGGGACGCGGGATTCCGGAGACCCAGTACTTC CATSNSGGRGIPETQYF
many . TRBJ2-6 TRBV12-3/TRBV12-4 TGTGCCAGCAGTTTCGGGGGTTCCGGGGCCAACGTCCTGACTTTC CASSFGGSGANVLTF
. . TRBJ2-1 TRBV11-2 TGTGCCAGCAGCTACGGACGTATTAAGGGCAATGAGCAGTTCTTC CASSYGRIKGNEQFF
few TRBD1 TRBJ1-4 TRBV19 TGTGCCAGTAGATCCCCGGGACAGTTTAATGAAAAACTGTTTTTT CASRSPGQFNEKLFF
. . TRBJ2-1 TRBV7-2 TGTGCCAGCTTCCGTGGGGGCCCCTACAATGAGCAGTTCTTC CASFRGGPYNEQFF
. TRBD1 TRBJ1-3 TRBV30 TGTGCCTGGGGACAGGACTCTGGAAACACCATATATTTT CAWGQDSGNTIYF
. TRBD1 TRBJ2-3 TRBV6-2/TRBV6-3 TGTGCCAGCAGCTGGGACAGGGAGTATACAGATACGCAGTATTTT CASSWDREYTDTQYF
many TRBD1 TRBJ2-3 TRBV12-3/TRBV12-4 TGTGCCAGCAACAGGGGGGGCACAGATACGCAGTATTTT CASNRGGTDTQYF
many . TRBJ2-1 TRBV12-3/TRBV12-4 TGTGCCAGCAGTAGGGACACTTACAATGAGCAGTTCTTC CASSRDTYNEQFF
. . TRBJ1-6 TRBV7-9 TGTGCCAGCAGCTTAGGCGGAAATTCACCCCTCCACTTT CASSLGGNSPLHF
. . TRBJ2-2 TRBV20-1 TGCAGTGTCCCCCAGGGGGGCACCGGGGAGCTGTTTTTT CSVPQGGTGELFF
many . TRBJ1-1 TRBV6-6 TGTGCCAGCAGTTCCGCTGCTACTGAAGCTTTCTTT CASSSAATEAFF
many . TRBJ2-5 TRBV5-1 TGCGCCAGCAGCCCCTTCCTTTGGGGCGGCCAGAGACCTTACCAAGAGACCCAGTACTTC CASSPFLWGGQRPYQETQYF
many . TRBJ2-7 TRBV30 TGTGCCTGGTCCTCGCAGGGGGGCGAGCAGTACTTC CAWSSQGGEQYF
many . TRBJ2-3 TRBV7-9 TGTGCCAGCAGCTCTCTCTCGCTGGGGGAGGTGGCGTTT CASSSLSLGEVAF
. . TRBJ2-3 TRBV7-3 TGTGCCATCAGCTCCCAAACCTGGGGCACAGATACGCAGTATTTT CAISSQTWGTDTQYF
. . TRBJ1-4 TRBV11-2 TGTGCCAGCAGCGGTGGGGGGATGGGTGAAAAACTGTTTTTT CASSGGGMGEKLFF
many . TRBJ1-2 TRBV19 TGTGCCAGTGCCCGGATTTCCCTCTATGGCTACACCTTC CASARISLYGYTF
few . TRBJ1-1 TRBV6-1 TGTGCCAGCACCCCTGGCCGGGGCGGGGGGCCTGAAGCTTTCTTT CASTPGRGGGPEAFF
many TRBD2 TRBJ2-3 TRBV4-1 TGCGCCAGCAGCCAAGGGGCCCTAGCGGGGAGACGCACAGATACGCAGTATTTT CASSQGALAGRRTDTQYF
. . TRBJ2-7 TRBV5-1 TGCGCCAGCAGCCGGACAGTGGACTCCTACGAGCAGTACTTC CASSRTVDSYEQYF
many TRBD2 TRBJ2-5 TRBV30 TGTGCCCGGGGGGACCTCCAAGAGACCCAGTACTTC CARGDLQETQYF
many . TRBJ2-3 TRBV6-5 TGTGCCAGCAGTTGGGGTGGCCCAGATACGCAGTATTTT CASSWGGPDTQYF
. . TRBJ2-3 TRBV5-6 TGTGCCATCAGCCCCCGGGACACAGGGAGGGAGTATTTT CAISPRDTGREYF
. . TRBJ2-5 TRBV3-1 TGTGCCAGCAGCCAAGTCAGGGGAGAGACCCAGTACTTC CASSQVRGETQYF